This TCR beta chain stems from a study of early T cells in non-severe SARS-CoV-2 infection (dated by TCRdb to about 2021). Concerning the study at large: TCR sequencing used bulk RNA from unsorted whole blood, so alpha and beta chains could not be paired. On the study overall, not on this receptor specifically: VDJdb matching was skewed toward anti-spike CD8 responses, so virus-specific expansions were likely underestimated and private and CD4 specificities were missed.

V loses 3 bases of germline sequence and J loses 4 bases, and the interval between the two ends is 15 bases. The CDR3 has 14 amino acids, counting the end cysteine and phenylalanine. The kept DNA is CDR3 alone, 42 bases in frame from the first base. The germline V gene yields SQVTM for CDR1 and ANQGSEA for CDR2. The sample holds a few counts of this clonotype. The specificity of this receptor is unknown. No quality values exist for individual bases; no much larger clone is one base distant. The receptor library was made with 5' RACE. For sequencing, a NextSeq 500 was employed. Unique molecular identifiers were attached to individual cDNA molecules in the TCR library protocol so that sequencing error and PCR bias could be corrected. Both TCR alpha and beta chains were sequenced, and tight co-correlation was observed between alpha and beta sequence abundances in each sample. As for the authors' bioinformatics: Decombinator V4 was used to perform V gene, J gene and CDR3 annotation of TCR sequences. TCRs were defined as expanded if a significant change between any two time points was detected under a Poisson model with p below 0.0001. Abundances of TCRs were expressed as counts per million after normalisation to the total number of TCRs sequenced in each sample. MAIT TCRs were defined by TRAV1-2 paired with TRAJ12, TRAJ20 or TRAJ33, and iNKT TCRs by TRAV10 paired with TRAJ18. VDJdb, accessed 1 November 2021, was searched for CMV, EBV and SARS-CoV-2 annotated TCRs, excluding TCRs annotated for multiple antigens. The public reads were reprocessed in TCRdb via fastp at Q25 and MiXCR, keeping in-frame beta chains. Every entry covers one CDR3 protein and lists the most common genes and DNA from its rows. These V and J calls are TCRdb output, not the study's own analysis. This sample gives tens of thousands of distinct CDR3 sequences in total; more than 8.5% of them show up just once. The ten largest clones capture approximately 16% of the sample.

Set within a cohort of healthcare workers in London, UK, this nested case-control study involved weekly PCR testing of nasopharyngeal swabs along with blood sampling. Healthcare workers were recruited during the week of the UK lockdown, between 23 and 31 March 2020, and followed weekly for up to roughly 15 weeks. Recombination connected TRBV29-1 to TRBJ1-2; perhaps TRBD1 is the D gene, with 5 bases matching. This receptor was identified in an adult who was a healthcare worker with PCR-confirmed SARS-CoV-2 infection or an uninfected control (not recorded which). Sequencing was carried out using whole blood. Here the CDR3 is given as CSVETSGHLYGYTF. The base sequence is TGCAGCGTTGAGACGAGCGGACATCTCTATGGCTACACCTTC. The CDR3, completed at both ends by the reference TRBV29-1 and TRBJ1-2 genes, gives the full variable domain SAVISQKPSRDICQRGTSLTIQCQVDSQVTMMFWYRQQPGQSLTLIATANQGSEATYESGFVIDKFPISRPNLTFSTLTVSNMSPEDSSIYLCSVETSGHLYGYTFGSGTRLTVV.